This passage covers 12 T cell receptor beta chains from one sample sequenced in a study of cytomegalovirus exposure and HLA in healthy donors. PCR involved 60 Vbeta and 13 Jbeta primers. Data came from immunoSEQ multiplex PCR; TCRdb stores just in-frame clones and leaves some out. This table holds more than 100,000 clones, about 64% found once. The sequenced sample was PBMCs. These receptors were collected from a woman between 40 and 50 years old in good health and CMV-seronegative.

The rearrangement uses TRBV28 and TRBJ2-1; 13 bases line up with TRBD2. Trimming at V came to 3 bases and at J to 5 bases, leaving 7 bases not matched to a gene. The V gene's germline CDR1 is MDHEN and CDR2 SYDVKM. The CDR3 is made up of 17 amino acids. In DNA form, the CDR3 reads TGTGCCAGCAGTTTCTCGACTAGCGGGGGGCTCAACAATGAGCAGTTCTTC. This encodes CASSFSTSGGLNNEQFF.

The V and J genes are TRBV6-1 and TRBJ1-2; D unresolved. This CDR3 has 14 amino acids. The germline V gene encodes CDR1 MNHNS and CDR2 SASEGT. V gave up 8 bases and J gave up 5 bases, with 18 bases separating them. The CDR3 DNA follows: TGTGCCAGCCGGGGAGGGAGGGCAGAATATGGCTACACCTTC. Translation gives CASRGGRAEYGYTF.

The gene calls are TRBV4-3 and TRBJ1-3; possibly TRBD1 for D (6 bases). The V and J ends lost 3 bases and 0 bases respectively, with 6 bases between them. The CDR3 length is 14 residues. CDR1 and CDR2 from the germline V gene are LGHNA and YSLEER. The CDR3 spells CASSQGASGNTIYF. The CDR3 DNA sequence: TGCGCCAGCAGCCAGGGGGCCTCTGGAAACACCATATATTTT.

This clone was observed a few times. The rearrangement uses TRBV6-1 and TRBJ1-1; D is ambiguous. V dropped 6 bases and J dropped 0 bases, with 14 bases sitting between them. Per germline, CDR1 MNHNS and CDR2 SASEGT. CDR3 size: 15 residues. For the CDR3, the DNA is TGTGCCAGCAGCGAGATGAGAGCTATGAACACTGAAGCTTTCTTT. Protein sequence: CASSEMRAMNTEAFF.

This clone was seen a handful of times. This sequence joins TRBV19 and TRBJ1-5; D call uncertain. This CDR3 contains 13 residues. Germline CDR1 is LNHDA and CDR2 is SQIVND (reference sequence). Trimming pared 2 bases from V and 4 bases from J, leaving 6 bases between. DNA for the CDR3: TGTGCCAGTAGTATAAGTCAGAATCAGCCCCAGCATTTT. Residues: CASSISQNQPQHF.

This clone has just a few counts. This chain connects TRBV5-6 to TRBJ2-7, with D possibly TRBD2 on 7 matching bases. CDR1 is SGHDT, CDR2 YYEEEE, per germline. V shed 0 bases and J shed 5 bases, with 15 bases lying between them. The CDR3 covers 15 residues. The CDR3, as DNA: TGTGCCAGCAGCTTGGCGGGGGGCGCGAGAAACGAGCAGTACTTC. It is translated as CASSLAGGARNEQYF.

The CDR3 reads CASSQYRGRTGEAFF. CDR3 DNA sequence: TGCGCCAGCAGCCAATACAGGGGTAGGACAGGGGAAGCTTTCTTT. The chain recombines TRBV4-3 with TRBJ1-1; 8 positions match TRBD1. V shed 2 bases and J 8 bases; nucleotides not matched to a gene: 10. In germline, CDR1 is LGHNA, CDR2 YSLEER. This CDR3 has 15 amino acids.

This clone was seen a single time. This rearrangement joins TRBV9 to TRBJ1-2, with 10 bases matching TRBD1. Trimming removed 3 bases from V and 2 bases from J; junction bases left unmatched: 4. The CDR3 is 15 residues long. CDR1 and CDR2 (germline): SGDLS, YYNGEE. The CDR3 region is CASSAPGQGNYGYTF. CDR3 coding DNA: TGTGCCAGCAGCGCTCCGGGACAGGGGAACTATGGCTACACCTTC.

In its sample, this clone was seen once. V usage is TRBV4-1 and J usage is TRBJ1-5, with 8 bases that match TRBD1. The CDR3 has 14 residues. The germline V gene encodes CDR1 MGHRA and CDR2 YSYEKL. V lost 3 bases, J lost 6 bases, and 4 bases stayed unmatched. CDR3 region: CASSHSDRAQPQHF. The CDR3 coding sequence is TGCGCCAGCAGCCACTCGGACAGGGCTCAGCCCCAGCATTTT.

The V gene is TRBV10-3, the J gene TRBJ1-4; TRBD1 might be the D (5 bases). V lost 5 bases, J lost 3 bases, and 10 bases lay in between. There are 14 residues in the CDR3. Looked up from germline, CDR1 is ENHRY and CDR2 is SYGVKD. The CDR3 region is CAISPRQSNEKLFF. The CDR3 bases are TGTGCCATCAGTCCGAGACAGTCTAATGAAAAACTGTTTTTT.

This sequence joins TRBV7-9 and TRBJ1-1; maybe TRBD1 (5 bases). The CDR3 sequence is 14 residues long. Trimming removed 1 base at V and 0 bases at J, with 6 bases between. Germline V gives CDR1 SEHNR, CDR2 FQNEAQ (reference sequence). For the CDR3, the DNA is TGTGCCAGCAGCTTAGGACAGCTGAACACTGAAGCTTTCTTT. Protein: CASSLGQLNTEAFF.

This clone showed up just a few times. This chain links TRBV7-6 with TRBJ1-5, with D perhaps matching TRBD1 (5 bases). This CDR3 is 14 amino acids long. Between the trimmed V and J ends, which lost 0 bases and 7 bases, there was a span of 10 bases. CDR1 SGHVS and CDR2 FNYEAQ come from the germline V gene. CDR3 in DNA: TGTGCCAGCAGCTTAGCGTCGGGGGAGCAGCCCCAGCATTTT. Translating it yields CASSLASGEQPQHF.